Included here is one TCR beta chain sequence, with context. What it binds is not known. This specimen comes from a study of cytomegalovirus exposure and HLA in healthy donors. Study-wide points: Certain sequence variants were highly shared and formed a cluster, and this cluster was likely a sequencing artifact. HLA alleles were associated with fewer than 20,000 TCR beta sequences in a later analysis at 0.05 false discovery rate. Equally common other TCR beta chains were less clonally expanded than HLA-associated ones, a later analysis found. Serostatus for CMV was the only available immune exposure information.

The CDR3 is 14 residues long. Germline CDR1 and CDR2: SNHLY and FYNNEI. Trimming cost V 10 bases and J 2 bases; bases outside gene matches: 9. PCR was performed using 60 Vbeta and 13 Jbeta primers. Using immunoSEQ multiplex PCR, the repertoire was profiled, and TCRdb retains in-frame clones only, with some absent. In the table there are about 130,000 clones, approximately 80% of which are singletons. The chain uses TRBV2 and TRBJ2-7; 9 positions match TRBD2. The receptor's source is a woman aged 18-29 years in good health and CMV-seronegative. Sequenced material: PBMCs. The CDR3 protein is CATRVAGVPYEQYF. In nucleotides, the CDR3 is TGTGCCACTAGGGTAGCGGGAGTCCCCTACGAGCAGTACTTC.